This T cell receptor beta chain was found in a study of cytomegalovirus exposure and HLA in healthy donors. Overall study results and limits: The classifier reportedly diagnosed cytomegalovirus status with high sensitivity and specificity. A missense DCLRE1C variant was associated with V- and J-gene trimming of TCR beta chains in a later analysis, and an independent cohort replicated the association.

In regard to this clone: The antigen remains undetermined. A read error may produce the germline difference seen at one junction end.

This CDR3 comprises 11 residues. Germline V gene lookup returns CDR1 LGHNA and CDR2 YNFKEQ. Use of 60 Vbeta and 13 Jbeta primers characterized the PCR. Using immunoSEQ multiplex PCR, the repertoire was profiled, and TCRdb retains in-frame clones only, with some absent. Of about 150,000 clones listed, roughly three quarters are singletons. This clonotype originated in a woman between 40 and 55 years old in good health and CMV-seronegative. Sequencing was done on a sample of PBMCs. V gene TRBV4-2 combines with J gene TRBJ1-1, with D hard to call. CDR3 coding DNA: TGTGCCAGCAGCCAAGGCCTCGAGGCGGGGTTT. This encodes CASSQGLEAGF.